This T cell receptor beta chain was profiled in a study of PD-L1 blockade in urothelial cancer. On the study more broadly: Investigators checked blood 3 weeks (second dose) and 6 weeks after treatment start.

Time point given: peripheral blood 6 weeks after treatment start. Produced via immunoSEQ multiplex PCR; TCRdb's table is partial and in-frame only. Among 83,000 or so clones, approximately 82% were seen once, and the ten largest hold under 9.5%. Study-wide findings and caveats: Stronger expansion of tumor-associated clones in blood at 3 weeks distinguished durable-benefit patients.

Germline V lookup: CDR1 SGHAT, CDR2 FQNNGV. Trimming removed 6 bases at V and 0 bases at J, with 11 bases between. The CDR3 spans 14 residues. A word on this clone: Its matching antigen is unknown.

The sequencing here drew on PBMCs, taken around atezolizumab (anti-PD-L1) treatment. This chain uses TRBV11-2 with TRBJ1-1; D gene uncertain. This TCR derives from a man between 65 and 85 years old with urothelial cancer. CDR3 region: CASRVREMNTEAFF. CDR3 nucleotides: TGTGCCAGCAGAGTCCGGGAAATGAACACTGAAGCTTTCTTT.